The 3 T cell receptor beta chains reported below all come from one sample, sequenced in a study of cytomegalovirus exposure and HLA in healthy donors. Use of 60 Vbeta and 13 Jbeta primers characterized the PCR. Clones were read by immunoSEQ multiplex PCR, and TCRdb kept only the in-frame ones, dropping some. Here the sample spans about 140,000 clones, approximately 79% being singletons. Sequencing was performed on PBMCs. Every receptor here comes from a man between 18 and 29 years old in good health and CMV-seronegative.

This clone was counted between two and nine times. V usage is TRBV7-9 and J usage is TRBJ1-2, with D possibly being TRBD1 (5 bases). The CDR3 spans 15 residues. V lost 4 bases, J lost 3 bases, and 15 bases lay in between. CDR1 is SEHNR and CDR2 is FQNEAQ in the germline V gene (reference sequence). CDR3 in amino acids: CASSSPGSPYYGYTF. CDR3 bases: TGTGCCAGCAGCTCTCCAGGGTCCCCCTACTATGGCTACACCTTC.

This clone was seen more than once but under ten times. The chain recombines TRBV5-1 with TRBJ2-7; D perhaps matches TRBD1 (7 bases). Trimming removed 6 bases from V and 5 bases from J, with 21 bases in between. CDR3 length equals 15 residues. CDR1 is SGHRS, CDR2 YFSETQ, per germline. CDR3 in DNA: TGCGCCAGCACTCCCCCGGAGGGGGCGACGAACGAGCAGTACTTC. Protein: CASTPPEGATNEQYF.

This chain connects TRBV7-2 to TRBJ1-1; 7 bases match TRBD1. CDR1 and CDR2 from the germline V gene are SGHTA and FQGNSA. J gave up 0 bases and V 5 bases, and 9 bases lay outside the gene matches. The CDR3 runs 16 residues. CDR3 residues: CASSVSPGQVNTEAFF. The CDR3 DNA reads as TGTGCCAGCAGCGTTAGCCCCGGACAGGTGAACACTGAAGCTTTCTTT.